The 18 T cell receptor beta chains below come from one sample, sequenced in a study of blood T cells in healthy people across ages. With a J-beta primer mix and a sample-barcoded 5' primer, a second PCR ran about 7 to 11 cycles. TCRdb re-called the 5' RACE reads through MiXCR, storing one row per CDR3 protein. The sample holds 1.5 million to 2 million distinct CDR3 sequences, about 50% seen once. Specimen: blood. The receptors come from a woman aged 40 to 50 in good health.

This chain connects TRBV6-1 to TRBJ2-4; 7 bases fit TRBD2. V shed 4 bases, J shed 13 bases, and the junction held 10 bases outside the gene matches. The CDR3 totals 13 residues. Germline V gene data show CDR1 as MNHNS and CDR2 as SASEGT. The CDR3 nucleotides are TGTGCCAGCAGTGTGGGGCTAGCGGAGCCGCAGTACTTC. Amino acids: CASSVGLAEPQYF.

The sample holds a few counts of this clonotype. The chain combines TRBV29-1 with TRBJ2-6, with D tentatively TRBD1 (5 bases). Trimming removed 6 bases at V and 0 bases at J, with 15 bases between. The V gene's germline CDR1 is SQVTM and CDR2 ANQGSEA. This CDR3 region has 16 residues. The CDR3 loop is CSVQGVRHSGANVLTF. Written as DNA, the CDR3 is TGCAGCGTCCAAGGGGTTCGACACTCTGGGGCCAACGTCCTGACTTTC.

The gene calls are TRBV7-2 and TRBJ2-1; D is unclear. The CDR3 length is 17 residues. Trimming left V 2 bases short and J 0 bases short, with 14 bases between. Germline-derived CDR1 and CDR2 are SGHTA and FQGNSA. The CDR3 DNA follows: TGTGCCAGCAGCTTATGGCCGACAATAAGCTCCTACAATGAGCAGTTCTTC. It yields the protein CASSLWPTISSYNEQFF.

This clonotype turned up a few times. The V gene is TRBV15, the J gene TRBJ2-7; D may be TRBD1 (6 bases). V was clipped by 2 bases and J by 4 bases, with 9 bases between them. CDR1 is LNHNV, CDR2 YYDKDF, per germline (reference sequence). The CDR3 has 13 residues. The CDR3 reads CATSRPQGYEQYF. The CDR3 region has the DNA TGTGCCACCAGCAGACCCCAGGGGTACGAGCAGTACTTC.

V is TRBV20-1 and J is TRBJ2-3; 7 bases match TRBD2. V was clipped by 3 bases and J by 5 bases; unmatched bases: 11. Germline V gene sequence: CDR1 DFQATT, CDR2 SNEGSKA (reference sequence). The CDR3 consists of 15 residues. CDR3 DNA: TGCAGTGCTAGTGCGGCTAGCGGTAAAAGAGATACGCAGTATTTT. This gives the protein CSASAASGKRDTQYF.

This chain connects TRBV27 to TRBJ1-2; 7 bases agree with TRBD1. Germline trimming cut 5 bases from V and 4 bases from J; bases unmatched to any gene: 16. Germline-derived CDR1 and CDR2 are MNHEY and SMNVEV (reference sequence). This CDR3 spans 17 amino acids. Written as DNA, the CDR3 is TGTGCCAGCAGTGTATACGCGGCGACAGGGCGTGGCTATGGCTACACCTTC. Residues: CASSVYAATGRGYGYTF.

The rearrangement uses TRBV4-3 and TRBJ1-5; D not resolved. Trimming took off 2 bases at V and 7 bases at J, with 9 bases between the two ends. The CDR3 sequence is 13 residues long. CDR1 and CDR2 from the germline V gene are LGHNA and YSLEER. In DNA form, the CDR3 reads TGCGCCAGCAGCCAATTAAGAAGCCAGCCCCAGCATTTT. Residues: CASSQLRSQPQHF.

This rearrangement joins TRBV20-1 to TRBJ2-1; 7 bases match TRBD2. With V trimmed by 3 bases and J by 3 bases, 8 bases remained unmatched. Germline lookup yields CDR1 DFQATT and CDR2 SNEGSKA (reference sequence). This CDR3 region has 15 residues. Written as DNA, the CDR3 is TGCAGTGCTAGGAACCCGGGGGGAAGCTACAATGAGCAGTTCTTC. As protein: CSARNPGGSYNEQFF.

The rearrangement uses TRBV25-1 and TRBJ1-2; 9 positions agree with TRBD1. V lost 6 bases to trimming and J lost 1 base; unmatched junction nucleotides: 6. Per germline, CDR1 MGHDK and CDR2 SYGVNS. The CDR3 contains 15 residues. The CDR3 region is CASRPWTGVNYGYTF. CDR3 in DNA: TGTGCCAGCAGACCTTGGACAGGGGTTAACTATGGCTACACCTTC.

The chain carries TRBV6-5 and TRBJ2-5; TRBD2 agrees at 7 bases. The end of the DNA is better explained by TRBJ2-7, so the J call may be wrong. The germline gives CDR1 MNHEY, CDR2 SVGAGI. CDR3 size: 15 residues. The CDR3 coding sequence is TGTGCCAGCAGTTACGGGCTAGCGGATACCTACGAGCAGTACTTC. Residues: CASSYGLADTYEQYF.

This clonotype was seen only a few times. The CDR3 sequence is CASSPDREVGGYTF. The CDR3 DNA sequence: TGCGCCAGCAGCCCGGACAGGGAAGTAGGAGGCTACACCTTC. The chain employs TRBV5-1 and TRBJ1-2; 8 nucleotides agree with TRBD1. With V trimmed by 4 bases and J by 8 bases, 10 bases remained unmatched. Germline V CDR1 and CDR2: SGHRS, YFSETQ. The CDR3 runs to 14 residues.

The rearrangement links TRBV12-3 or TRBV12-4 to TRBJ2-4; D might be TRBD2 (6 bases). The CDR3 is made up of 16 amino acids. V dropped 5 bases and J dropped 6 bases, with 20 bases sitting between them. The CDR3 region has the DNA TGTGCCAGCAGTGAGGGACTCCCGGGGGTTACAAACATTCAGTACTTC. Its protein is CASSEGLPGVTNIQYF.

This clonotype has only a few counts. V gene TRBV7-9 combines with J gene TRBJ2-1, with D possibly being TRBD2 (6 bases). Trimming took off 6 bases at V and 13 bases at J, with 25 bases between the two ends. The CDR3 has 15 residues. Per the germline V gene, CDR1 is SEHNR and CDR2 is FQNEAQ (reference sequence). CDR3 nucleotides: TGTGCCAGCAGTAAAGGCCGGCGATTGGGGGGACGTCAGTTCTTC. This codes for CASSKGRRLGGRQFF.

The rearrangement joins TRBV20-1 to TRBJ2-1, with 7 bases identical to TRBD1. CDR3 length: 16 amino acids. The germline gives CDR1 DFQATT, CDR2 SNEGSKA (reference sequence). The junction had 9 bases not matched to a gene; V was cut back by 0 bases and J by 4 bases. CDR3 nucleotides: TGCAGTGCTAGAGATCGCTTCGGGACAGATTACAATGAGCAGTTCTTC. This translates into CSARDRFGTDYNEQFF.

This clonotype was counted a few times. This chain uses TRBV18 with TRBJ2-4; no firm D call. The J call may be mistaken, given a closer DNA end match to TRBJ2-7. Germline V gene lookup returns CDR1 KGHSH and CDR2 LQKENI. This CDR3 has 14 residues. CDR3 sequence reads: CASSPGSPQLEQYF. CDR3 bases: TGTGCCAGCTCACCGGGTAGTCCCCAACTCGAGCAGTACTTC.

The chain uses TRBV28 and TRBJ2-1; TRBD2 matches 9 bases. In germline, CDR1 is MDHEN, CDR2 SYDVKM. This CDR3 is built from 14 residues. The V gene end was trimmed by 3 bases and the J gene end by 5 bases; junction bases not matched to a gene: 2. DNA for the CDR3: TGTGCCAGCAGTTTGAGACTAGCGGACAATGAGCAGTTCTTC. Its translation: CASSLRLADNEQFF.

The CDR3 sequence: CASSQRPETSGYTF. In DNA form, the CDR3 reads TGTGCCAGCAGCCAAAGGCCGGAAACAAGTGGCTACACCTTC. This chain joins TRBV3-1 and TRBJ1-2; D is ambiguous. Germline-derived CDR1 and CDR2 are LGHDT and YNNKEL (reference sequence). The CDR3 contains 14 residues. V was pared by 2 bases and J by 7 bases, with 14 bases between.

The V gene is TRBV7-3, the J gene TRBJ2-1; 15 bases align to TRBD2. Germline-derived CDR1 and CDR2 are SGHTA and FQGTGA. The CDR3 spans 16 residues. The V and J ends lost 5 bases and 7 bases, in that order; junction bases with no gene match: 6. As DNA, the CDR3 is TGTGCCAGCAGCCGGACTAGCGGGGGGGCCAGGAATGAGCAGTTCTTC. This codes for CASSRTSGGARNEQFF.